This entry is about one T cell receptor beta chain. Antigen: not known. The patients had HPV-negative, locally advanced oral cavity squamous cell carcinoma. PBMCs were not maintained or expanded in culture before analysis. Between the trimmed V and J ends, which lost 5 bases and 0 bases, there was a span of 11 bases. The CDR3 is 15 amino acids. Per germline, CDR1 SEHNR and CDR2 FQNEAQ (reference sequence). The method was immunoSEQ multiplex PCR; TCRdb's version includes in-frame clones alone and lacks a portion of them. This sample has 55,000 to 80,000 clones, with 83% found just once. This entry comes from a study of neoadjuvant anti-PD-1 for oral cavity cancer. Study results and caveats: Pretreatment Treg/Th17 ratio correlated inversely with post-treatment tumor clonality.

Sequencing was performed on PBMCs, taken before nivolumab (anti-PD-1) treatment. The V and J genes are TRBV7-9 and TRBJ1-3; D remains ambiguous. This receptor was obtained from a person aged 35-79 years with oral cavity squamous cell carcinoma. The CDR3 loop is CASSPVYISGNTIYF. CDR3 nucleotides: TGTGCCAGCAGCCCGGTTTACATCTCTGGAAACACCATATATTTT. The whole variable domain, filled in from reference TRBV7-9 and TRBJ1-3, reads DTGVSQNPRHKITKRGQNVTFRCDPISEHNRLYWYRQTLGQGPEFLTYFQNEAQLEKSRLLSDRFSAERPKGSFSTLEIQRTEQGDSAMYLCASSPVYISGNTIYFGEGSWLTVV.